This T cell receptor beta chain is drawn from a study of tumor-infiltrating lymphocytes in primary liver carcinoma. Turning to the study itself: Tissue type made little difference to sample yields of roughly 3.65 to 7.5 million productive TCRbeta reads.

It was from roughly 20-30 mg of unsorted bulk tissue that RNA and DNA were co-extracted. Germline V gene lookup returns CDR1 LGHNA and CDR2 YNFKEQ. With 2 bases removed from V and 13 bases from J, the gap between germline ends came to 17 bases. There are 14 residues in the CDR3. This clonotype was detected only once. The antigen remains undetermined. Study observations and caveats: Blood trailed tumors significantly in top-250-clone fraction (p = 0.039). Tumor region pairs shared more overlap than did tumor-adjacent and tumor-blood pairs.

With around 450 ng total RNA as template and a constant-region primer, TCR beta cDNA was made. Amplification in three nested multiplex PCR rounds with slightly modified ARM-PCR gave rise to TCR beta libraries. Each of the first two PCR rounds ran approximately 11 cycles with TRBV1-TRBV30 forward and C-beta reverse primers. TCRdb itself ran the multiplex PCR reads through MiXCR, one entry per CDR3 protein. The table has some 130,000 distinct CDR3 sequences, nearly 70% seen once. Sequences were obtained from tumor-adjacent normal liver tissue. The V gene is TRBV4-2, the J gene TRBJ2-2; either TRBD1 or TRBD2 may fit D (6 bases each). The clonotype was recovered from a woman between 55 and 75 years old with primary liver carcinoma and hepatitis B virus infection. CDR3: CASSQLGGTRGLFF. For the CDR3, the DNA is TGTGCCAGCAGCCAACTGGGGGGCACCAGGGGGCTGTTTTTT.